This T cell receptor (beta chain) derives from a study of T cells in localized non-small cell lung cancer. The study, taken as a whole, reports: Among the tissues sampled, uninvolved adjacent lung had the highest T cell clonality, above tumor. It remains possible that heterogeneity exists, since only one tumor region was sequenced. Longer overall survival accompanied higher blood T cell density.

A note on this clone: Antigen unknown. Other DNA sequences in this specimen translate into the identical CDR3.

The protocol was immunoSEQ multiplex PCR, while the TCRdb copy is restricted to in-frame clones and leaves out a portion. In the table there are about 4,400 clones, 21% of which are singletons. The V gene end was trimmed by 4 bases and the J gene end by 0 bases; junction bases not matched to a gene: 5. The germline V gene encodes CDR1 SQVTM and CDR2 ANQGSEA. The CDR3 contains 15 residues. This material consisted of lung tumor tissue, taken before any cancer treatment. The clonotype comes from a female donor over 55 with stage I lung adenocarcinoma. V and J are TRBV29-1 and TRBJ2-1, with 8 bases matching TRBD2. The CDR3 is CSVGSAGGSYNEQFF. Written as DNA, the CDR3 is TGCAGCGTTGGGAGCGCGGGGGGCTCCTACAATGAGCAGTTCTTC.